The rows below give T cell receptor beta chains drawn from one sample of a study of T cells after posttransplantation cyclophosphamide. Sequencing was performed with immunoSEQ multiplex PCR; in TCRdb, only in-frame clones are kept and a portion is missing. This set yields fewer than 40,000 clones and no singletons; the top ten hold around 4.8%. The sample taken for sequencing was PBMCs. The receptors originated from a woman aged 30 to 39 in good health and a related stem cell transplant donor. Both conserved end residues are part of each CDR3. The D gene is left open where the match is weak. The size entry gives once, few, many, or a class for an expanded clone.

size: many; length: 15; V: TRBV6-5; D: TRBD2; J: TRBJ2-7; DNA: TGTGCCAGCAGCTACACTAGCGGGGGGGCTTACGAGCAGTACTTC; CDR3: CASSYTSGGAYEQYF
size: many; length: 14; V: TRBV12-5; D: NA; J: TRBJ1-1; DNA: TGTGCTAGTGGTCCCCGCGGGACTAACACTGAAGCTTTCTTT; CDR3: CASGPRGTNTEAFF
size: many; length: 16; V: TRBV5-5; D: TRBD2; J: TRBJ2-3; DNA: TGTGCCAGCAGCTCCCTGAGCGGGGTGGGTAGGAATACGCAGTATTTT; CDR3: CASSSLSGVGRNTQYF
size: many; length: 14; V: TRBV19; D: TRBD1; J: TRBJ1-1; DNA: TGTGCCAGTAGTACCGGGACAGGGCGGACTGAAGCTTTCTTT; CDR3: CASSTGTGRTEAFF
size: few; length: 17; V: TRBV12-3/TRBV12-4; D: TRBD1; J: TRBJ1-2; DNA: TGTGCCAGCAGTACGGGGACAGGGGGGGACTTTAACTATGGCTACACCTTC; CDR3: CASSTGTGGDFNYGYTF
size: many; length: 16; V: TRBV7-3; D: TRBD1; J: TRBJ1-1; DNA: TGTGCCAGCAGCTTAACCGCGACAGGGAGTGGCACTGAAGCTTTCTTT; CDR3: CASSLTATGSGTEAFF
size: many; length: 14; V: TRBV10-3; D: NA; J: TRBJ1-1; DNA: TGTGCCATCAGAAGGCCGACACAGAACATTGAAGCTTTCTTT; CDR3: CAIRRPTQNIEAFF
size: many; length: 13; V: TRBV27; D: NA; J: TRBJ1-2; DNA: TGTGCCAGCAGTTTAGCAGCTAACTATGGCTACACCTTC; CDR3: CASSLAANYGYTF
size: many; length: 16; V: TRBV7-9; D: NA; J: TRBJ1-2; DNA: TGTGCCAGCAGCTCCCAAGGGAGGGGCGCCATCTATGGCTACACCTTC; CDR3: CASSSQGRGAIYGYTF
size: many; length: 14; V: TRBV7-2; D: NA; J: TRBJ1-1; DNA: TGTGCCAGCAGCTTAGAACGGGGAGGCACTGAAGCTTTCTTT; CDR3: CASSLERGGTEAFF
size: many; length: 17; V: TRBV5-6; D: TRBD1; J: TRBJ1-3; DNA: TGTGCCAGCAGCTTGCTGGACAGGGACATGGGAGGAAACACCATATATTTT; CDR3: CASSLLDRDMGGNTIYF
size: many; length: 16; V: TRBV4-1; D: TRBD1; J: TRBJ1-3; DNA: TGCGCCAGCAGCCCACAGGGGAAGTTGACTGGAAACACCATATATTTT; CDR3: CASSPQGKLTGNTIYF
size: many; length: 16; V: TRBV12-5; D: NA; J: TRBJ2-4; DNA: TGTGCTAGTGGTTTAAGAGGCTCCTTAGCCAAAAACATTCAGTACTTC; CDR3: CASGLRGSLAKNIQYF
size: many; length: 14; V: TRBV7-2; D: NA; J: TRBJ2-7; DNA: TGTGCCAGCAGCTTCGGTGTCAGGGGCTACGAGCAGTACTTC; CDR3: CASSFGVRGYEQYF
size: many; length: 15; V: TRBV5-4; D: TRBD2; J: TRBJ2-2; DNA: TGTGCCAGCAGCCCGGGACTAGCTCGCACCGGGGAGCTGTTTTTT; CDR3: CASSPGLARTGELFF